This T cell receptor (beta chain) was recovered during a study of blood T cells in healthy people across ages. The CDR3 covers 14 residues. Trimming cost V 4 bases and J 5 bases; bases outside gene matches: 3. Germline values: CDR1 WNHNN, CDR2 SYGVQD (reference sequence). The sample holds many counts of this clonotype. It was with a sample-barcoded 5' primer and a J-beta primer mix that a second PCR of roughly 7 to 12 cycles was run. The template-switch adaptor, which had 12 random nucleotides, put a tag on each cDNA molecule. TCRdb re-derived calls from the 5' RACE reads in MiXCR, one entry per CDR3 protein. This table holds 700,000 to 950,000 distinct CDR3 sequences, roughly 47% found once. Donors ranged from about 6 to 95 years old and were healthy Caucasians in Russia. Donors gave roughly 9.1 milliliters of peripheral blood apiece.

The origin of this receptor is a woman aged 60-75 years in good health. The sequencing sample was made of blood. This chain joins TRBV10-1 and TRBJ2-2; 8 positions agree with TRBD1. The CDR3 region has the DNA TGCGCCAGCAGTGTAACAGGGGGGACCGGGGAGCTGTTTTTT. It specifies CASSVTGGTGELFF.